This T cell receptor beta chain appears in the sequencing data of a study of blood T cell repertoires in COVID-19. TCRdb's copy holds only in-frame clones and misses some; the assay was immunoSEQ multiplex PCR. The profile shows around 8,000 clones, around 67% of them singletons. The sequence was collected from a human donor in a cohort sampled during active COVID-19. The sample taken for sequencing was peripheral blood.

CDR3 protein: CSAASNQPQHF. CDR3 nucleotide sequence: TGCAGTGCGGCCTCCAATCAGCCCCAGCATTTT. This chain uses TRBV20-1 with TRBJ1-5; D unclear. The CDR3 spans 11 residues. The V end was cut by 6 bases, the J end by 3 bases, with 6 bases between. The germline gives CDR1 DFQATT, CDR2 SNEGSKA (reference sequence).